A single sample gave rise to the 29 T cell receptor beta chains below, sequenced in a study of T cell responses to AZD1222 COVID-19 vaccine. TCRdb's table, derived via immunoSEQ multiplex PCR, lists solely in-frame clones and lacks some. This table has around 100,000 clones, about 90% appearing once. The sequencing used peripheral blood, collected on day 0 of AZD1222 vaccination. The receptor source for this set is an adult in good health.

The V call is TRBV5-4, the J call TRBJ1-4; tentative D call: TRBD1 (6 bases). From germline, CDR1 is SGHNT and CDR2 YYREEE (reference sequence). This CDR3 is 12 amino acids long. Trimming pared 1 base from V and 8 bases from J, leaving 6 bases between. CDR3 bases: TGTGCCAGCAGCTTGAGGGGGGAAAAACTGTTTTTT. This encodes CASSLRGEKLFF.

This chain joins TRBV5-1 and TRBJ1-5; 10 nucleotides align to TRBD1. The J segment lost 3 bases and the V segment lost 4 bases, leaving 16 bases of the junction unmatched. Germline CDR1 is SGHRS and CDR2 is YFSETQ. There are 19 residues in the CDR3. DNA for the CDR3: TGCGCCAGCAGCCCCGTAGGATCCGGGACAGGGGATTTCAATCAGCCCCAGCATTTT. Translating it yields CASSPVGSGTGDFNQPQHF.

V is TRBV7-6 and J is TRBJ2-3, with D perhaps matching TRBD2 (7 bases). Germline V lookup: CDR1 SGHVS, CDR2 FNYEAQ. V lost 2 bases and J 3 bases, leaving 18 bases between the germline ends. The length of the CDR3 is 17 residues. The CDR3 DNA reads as TGTGCCAGCAGCTTAATGAGGGGGGGAGAAAGTACAGATACGCAGTATTTT. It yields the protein CASSLMRGGESTDTQYF.

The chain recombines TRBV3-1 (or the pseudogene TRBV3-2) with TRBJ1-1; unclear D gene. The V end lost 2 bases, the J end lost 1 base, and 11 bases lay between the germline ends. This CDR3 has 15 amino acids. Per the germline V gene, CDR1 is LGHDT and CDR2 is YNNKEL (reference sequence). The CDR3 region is CASSQNLRRNTEAFF. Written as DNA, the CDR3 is TGTGCCAGCAGCCAAAATCTACGGCGGAACACTGAAGCTTTCTTT.

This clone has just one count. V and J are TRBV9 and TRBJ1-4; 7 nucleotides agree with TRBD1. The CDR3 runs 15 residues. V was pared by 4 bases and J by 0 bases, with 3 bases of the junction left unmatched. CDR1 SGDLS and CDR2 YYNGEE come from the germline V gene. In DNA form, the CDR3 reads TGTGCCAGCAGCCAAGGGACAGCAACTAATGAAAAACTGTTTTTT. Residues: CASSQGTATNEKLFF.

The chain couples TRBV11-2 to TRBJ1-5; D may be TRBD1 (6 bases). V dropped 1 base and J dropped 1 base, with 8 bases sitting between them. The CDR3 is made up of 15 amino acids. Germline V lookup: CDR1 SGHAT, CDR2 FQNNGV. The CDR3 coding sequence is TGTGCCAGCAGCTTAGCGGGACACAGCAATCAGCCCCAGCATTTT. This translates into CASSLAGHSNQPQHF.

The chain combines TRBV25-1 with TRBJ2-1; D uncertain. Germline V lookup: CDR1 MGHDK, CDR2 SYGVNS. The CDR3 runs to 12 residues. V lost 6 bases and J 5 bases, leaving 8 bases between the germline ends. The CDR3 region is CASRARDNEQFF. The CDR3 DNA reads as TGTGCCAGCAGGGCCCGGGACAATGAGCAGTTCTTC.

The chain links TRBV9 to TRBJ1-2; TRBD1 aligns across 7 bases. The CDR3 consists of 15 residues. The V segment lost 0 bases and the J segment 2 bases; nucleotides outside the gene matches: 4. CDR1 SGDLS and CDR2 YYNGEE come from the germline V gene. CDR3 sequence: CASSVDRGSNYGYTF. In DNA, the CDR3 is TGTGCCAGCAGCGTAGACAGGGGATCAAACTATGGCTACACCTTC.

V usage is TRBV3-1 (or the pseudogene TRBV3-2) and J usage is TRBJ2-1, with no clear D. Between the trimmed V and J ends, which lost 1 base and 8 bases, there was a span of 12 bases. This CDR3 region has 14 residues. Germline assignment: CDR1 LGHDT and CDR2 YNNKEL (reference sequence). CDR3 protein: CASSQGGGEYEQFF. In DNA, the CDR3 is TGTGCCAGCAGCCAAGGCGGCGGAGAGTATGAGCAGTTCTTC.

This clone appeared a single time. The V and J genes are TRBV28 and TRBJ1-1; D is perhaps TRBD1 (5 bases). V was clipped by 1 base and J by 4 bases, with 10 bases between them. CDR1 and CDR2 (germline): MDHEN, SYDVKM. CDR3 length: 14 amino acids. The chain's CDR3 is CASSLFFGATEAFF. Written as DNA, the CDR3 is TGTGCCAGCAGTTTATTTTTCGGGGCCACTGAAGCTTTCTTT.

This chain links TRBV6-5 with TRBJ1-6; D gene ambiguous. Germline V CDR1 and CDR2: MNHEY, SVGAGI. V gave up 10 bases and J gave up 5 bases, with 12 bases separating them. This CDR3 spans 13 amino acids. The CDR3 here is CATEGLNNSPLHF. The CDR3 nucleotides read TGTGCCACGGAGGGTCTCAATAATTCACCCCTCCACTTT.

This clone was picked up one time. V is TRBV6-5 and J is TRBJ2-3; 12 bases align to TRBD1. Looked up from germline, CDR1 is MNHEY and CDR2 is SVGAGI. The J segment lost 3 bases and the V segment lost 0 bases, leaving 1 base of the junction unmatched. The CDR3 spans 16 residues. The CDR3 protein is CASSYSGQGATDTQYF. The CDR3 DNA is TGTGCCAGCAGTTACTCGGGACAGGGGGCAACAGATACGCAGTATTTT.

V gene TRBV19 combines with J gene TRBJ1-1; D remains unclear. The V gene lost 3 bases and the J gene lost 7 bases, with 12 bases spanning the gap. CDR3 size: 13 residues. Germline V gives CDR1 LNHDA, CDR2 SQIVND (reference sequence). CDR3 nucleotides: TGTGCCAGTAGTATGCGGCAGCCCAATGAAGCTTTCTTT. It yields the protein CASSMRQPNEAFF.

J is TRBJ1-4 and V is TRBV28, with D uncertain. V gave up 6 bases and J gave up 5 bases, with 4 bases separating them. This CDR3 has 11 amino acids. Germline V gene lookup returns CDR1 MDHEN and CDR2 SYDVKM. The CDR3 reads CASRYNEKLFF. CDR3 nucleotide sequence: TGTGCCAGCAGATACAATGAAAAACTGTTTTTT.

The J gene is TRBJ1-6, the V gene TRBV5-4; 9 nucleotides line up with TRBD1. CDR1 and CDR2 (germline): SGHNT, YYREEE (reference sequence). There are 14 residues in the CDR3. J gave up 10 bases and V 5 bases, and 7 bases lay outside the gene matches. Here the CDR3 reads CASRPRDRESPLHF. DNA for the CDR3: TGTGCCAGCAGACCCCGGGACAGGGAATCACCCCTCCACTTT.

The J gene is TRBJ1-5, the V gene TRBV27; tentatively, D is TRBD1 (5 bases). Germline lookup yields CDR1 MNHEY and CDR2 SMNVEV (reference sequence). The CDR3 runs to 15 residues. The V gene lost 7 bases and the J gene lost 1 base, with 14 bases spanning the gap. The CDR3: CASKVWGMSNQPQHF. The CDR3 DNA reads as TGTGCCAGCAAAGTGTGGGGGATGAGCAATCAGCCCCAGCATTTT.

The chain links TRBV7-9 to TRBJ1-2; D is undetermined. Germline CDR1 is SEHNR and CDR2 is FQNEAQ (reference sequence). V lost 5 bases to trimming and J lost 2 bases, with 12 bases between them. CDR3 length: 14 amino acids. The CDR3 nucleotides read TGTGCCAGCAGCCCCTGGAATGGCAACTATGGCTACACCTTC. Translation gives CASSPWNGNYGYTF.

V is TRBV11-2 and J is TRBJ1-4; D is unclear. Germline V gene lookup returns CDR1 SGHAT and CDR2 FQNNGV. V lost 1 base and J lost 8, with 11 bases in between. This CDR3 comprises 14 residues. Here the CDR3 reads CASSLGRASEKLFF. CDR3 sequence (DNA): TGTGCCAGCAGCTTAGGTAGAGCAAGCGAAAAACTGTTTTTT.

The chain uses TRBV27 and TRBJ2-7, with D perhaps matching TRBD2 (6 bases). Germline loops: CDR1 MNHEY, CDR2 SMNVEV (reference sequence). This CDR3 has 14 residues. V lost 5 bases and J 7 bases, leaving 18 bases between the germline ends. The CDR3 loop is CASSPQLVAGEQYF. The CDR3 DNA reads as TGTGCCAGCAGTCCCCAGTTGGTGGCGGGGGAGCAGTACTTC.

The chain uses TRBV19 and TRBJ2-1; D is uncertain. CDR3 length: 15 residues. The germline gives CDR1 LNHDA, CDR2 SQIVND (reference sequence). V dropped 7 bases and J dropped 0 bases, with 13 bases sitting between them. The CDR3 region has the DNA TGTGCCAGTAACGTCGGACGGAGCTCCTACAATGAGCAGTTCTTC. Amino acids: CASNVGRSSYNEQFF.

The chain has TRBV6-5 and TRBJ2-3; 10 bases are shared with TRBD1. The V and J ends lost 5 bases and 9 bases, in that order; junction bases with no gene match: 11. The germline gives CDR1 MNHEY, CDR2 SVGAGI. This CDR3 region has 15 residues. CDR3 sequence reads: CASSTGTGVSRTQYF. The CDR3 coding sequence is TGTGCCAGCAGTACCGGGACAGGGGTGTCCAGGACGCAGTATTTT.

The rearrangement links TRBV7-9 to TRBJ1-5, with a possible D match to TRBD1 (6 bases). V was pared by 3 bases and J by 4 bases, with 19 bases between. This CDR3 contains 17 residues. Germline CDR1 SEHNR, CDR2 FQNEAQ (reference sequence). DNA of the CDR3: TGTGCCAGCAGCTTCTCTCCAGGCAGGGGAGAGAATCAGCCCCAGCATTTT. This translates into CASSFSPGRGENQPQHF. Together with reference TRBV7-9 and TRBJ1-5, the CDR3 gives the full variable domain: DTGVSQNPRHKITKRGQNVTFRCDPISEHNRLYWYRQTLGQGPEFLTYFQNEAQLEKSRLLSDRFSAERPKGSFSTLEIQRTEQGDSAMYLCASSFSPGRGENQPQHFGDGTRLSIL.

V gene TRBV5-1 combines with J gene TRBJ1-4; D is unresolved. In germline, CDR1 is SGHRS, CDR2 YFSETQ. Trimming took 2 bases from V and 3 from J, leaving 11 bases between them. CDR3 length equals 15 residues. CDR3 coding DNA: TGCGCCAGCAGCTTACTCGTCGGGGCTAATGAAAAACTGTTTTTT. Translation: CASSLLVGANEKLFF.

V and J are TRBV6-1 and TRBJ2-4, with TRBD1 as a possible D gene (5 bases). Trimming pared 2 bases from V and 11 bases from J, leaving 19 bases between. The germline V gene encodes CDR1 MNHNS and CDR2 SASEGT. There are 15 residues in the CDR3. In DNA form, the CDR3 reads TGTGCCAGCAGTGAATTATGGTCGACAGTTGGCGTTCAGTACTTC. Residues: CASSELWSTVGVQYF.

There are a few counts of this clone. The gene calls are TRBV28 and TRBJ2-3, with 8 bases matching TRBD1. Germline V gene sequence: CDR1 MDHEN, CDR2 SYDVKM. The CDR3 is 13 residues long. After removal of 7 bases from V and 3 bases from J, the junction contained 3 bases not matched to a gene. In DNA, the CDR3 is TGTGCCAGCACCCGACAGGGGACAGATACGCAGTATTTT. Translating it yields CASTRQGTDTQYF.

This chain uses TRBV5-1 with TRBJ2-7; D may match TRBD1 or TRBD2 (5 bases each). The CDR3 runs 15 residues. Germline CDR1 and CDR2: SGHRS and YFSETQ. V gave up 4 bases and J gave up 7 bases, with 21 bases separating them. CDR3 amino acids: CASSGTGTPGWEQYF. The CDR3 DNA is TGCGCCAGCAGCGGTACGGGGACGCCCGGGTGGGAGCAGTACTTC.

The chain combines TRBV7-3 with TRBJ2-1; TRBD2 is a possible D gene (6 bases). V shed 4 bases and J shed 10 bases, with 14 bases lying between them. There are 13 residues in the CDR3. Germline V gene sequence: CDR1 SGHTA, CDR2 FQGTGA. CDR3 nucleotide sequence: TGTGCCAGCAGCTACGCCCCGGGGGTCGAGCAGTTCTTC. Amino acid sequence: CASSYAPGVEQFF.

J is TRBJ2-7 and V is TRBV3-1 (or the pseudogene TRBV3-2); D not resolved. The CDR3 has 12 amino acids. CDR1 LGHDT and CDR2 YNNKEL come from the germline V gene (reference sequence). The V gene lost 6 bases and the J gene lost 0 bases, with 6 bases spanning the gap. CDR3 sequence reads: CASSPSSYEQYF. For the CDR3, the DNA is TGTGCCAGCAGTCCCAGCTCCTACGAGCAGTACTTC.

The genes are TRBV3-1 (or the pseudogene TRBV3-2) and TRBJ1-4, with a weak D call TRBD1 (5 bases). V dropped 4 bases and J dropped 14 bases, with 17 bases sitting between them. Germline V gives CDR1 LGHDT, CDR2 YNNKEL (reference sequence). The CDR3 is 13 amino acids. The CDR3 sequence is CASSLGYLGRLFF. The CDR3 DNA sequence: TGTGCCAGCAGCCTCGGCTACCTGGGACGGCTGTTTTTT.